The 28 T cell receptor beta chains in this list originate from one sample, sequenced in a study of shared clonotypes between healthy human individuals. Profiled with immunoSEQ multiplex PCR; TCRdb holds only in-frame clones, not every one. The table shows about 320,000 clones, with roughly 84% occurring only once. The sequencing input was memory CD8+ T cells sorted from blood. Subset indicated: CD45RO+ cells pooled with CCR7-negative TemRA cells. These receptors were obtained from a man in his late teens or twenties in good health.

The chain links TRBV30 to TRBJ2-5, with D unresolved. Trimming pared 5 bases from V and 4 bases from J, leaving 14 bases between. Germline V gene lookup returns CDR1 GTSNPN and CDR2 SVGIG (reference sequence). CDR3 size: 13 residues. The CDR3 protein is CAWGNEDGETQYF. CDR3 bases: TGTGCCTGGGGGAATGAGGACGGAGAGACCCAGTACTTC.

V is TRBV7-3 and J is TRBJ2-7, with D unresolved. V lost 2 bases and J lost 3, with 8 bases in between. CDR3 length: 13 amino acids. Germline V gene lookup returns CDR1 SGHTA and CDR2 FQGTGA. CDR3: CASSLFDGYEQYF. CDR3 DNA: TGTGCCAGCAGCTTATTCGACGGCTACGAGCAGTACTTC.

V is TRBV4-3 and J is TRBJ2-1, with 12 bases aligning to TRBD2. J was trimmed by 2 bases and V by 0 bases; bases with no gene match: 5. This CDR3 is 18 amino acids long. From germline, CDR1 is LGHNA and CDR2 YSLEER. In DNA, the CDR3 is TGCGCCAGCAGCCAAGAAAGACTAGCGGGAGTAACCTACAATGAGCAGTTCTTC. Translated, it gives CASSQERLAGVTYNEQFF.

The chain recombines TRBV11-2 with TRBJ1-1; D remains unclear. Germline V CDR1 and CDR2: SGHAT, FQNNGV. Trimming pared 6 bases from V and 5 bases from J, leaving 16 bases between. The CDR3 has 14 residues. CDR3 in DNA: TGTGCCAGCAGTCGTGCGGGCCCAGAAACTGAAGCTTTCTTT. It codes for CASSRAGPETEAFF. Full variable domain (rest looked up from reference TRBV11-2 and TRBJ1-1): EAGVAQSPRYKIIEKRQSVAFWCNPISGHATLYWYQQILGQGPKLLIQFQNNGVVDDSQLPKDRFSAERLKGVDSTLKIQPAKLEDSAVYLCASSRAGPETEAFFGQGTRLTVV.

In the case of this clone: This sample also contains other DNA sequences that code for the same CDR3. V gene TRBV9 combines with J gene TRBJ2-7; D uncertain. The CDR3 spans 14 residues. Germline CDR1 is SGDLS and CDR2 is YYNGEE. With 0 bases removed from V and 5 bases from J, the gap between germline ends came to 12 bases. The CDR3 DNA reads TGTGCCAGCAGCGTAGTCCCGGGTTCCGACGAGCAGTACTTC. As protein: CASSVVPGSDEQYF.

The chain is built from TRBV4-1 and TRBJ1-4; D unresolved. The CDR3 is 19 residues long. Trimming removed 1 base from V and 0 bases from J, with 18 bases in between. Looked up from germline, CDR1 is MGHRA and CDR2 is YSYEKL. The CDR3 reads CASSQATALQSATNEKLFF. CDR3 nucleotide sequence: TGCGCCAGCAGCCAAGCTACAGCCCTGCAGTCTGCAACTAATGAAAAACTGTTTTTT.

The chain is built from TRBV28 and TRBJ1-2; the D gene is possibly TRBD1 (5 bases). Germline V gene lookup returns CDR1 MDHEN and CDR2 SYDVKM. This CDR3 comprises 13 residues. The V gene lost 3 bases and the J gene lost 3 bases, with 8 bases spanning the gap. CDR3 sequence: CASSLVGHYGYTF. Written as DNA, the CDR3 is TGTGCCAGCAGTTTGGTGGGGCACTATGGCTACACCTTC.

V and J are TRBV11-2 and TRBJ1-1, with TRBD1 identical over 9 bases. Germline CDR1 SGHAT, CDR2 FQNNGV. After removal of 1 base from V and 3 bases from J, the junction contained 6 bases not matched to a gene. The CDR3 extends over 16 amino acids. The CDR3 DNA sequence: TGTGCCAGCAGCTTAGTCAGGGGACAGGGCCACACTGAAGCTTTCTTT. It is translated as CASSLVRGQGHTEAFF.

Note on this clone: Compared with germline, one end of the junction differs, possibly owing to a read error. The V and J genes are TRBV6-1 and TRBJ1-2; tentative D call: TRBD1 (5 bases). The CDR3 length is 16 residues. Germline values: CDR1 MNHNS, CDR2 SASEGT. The CDR3 sequence: CASSELPVRGYYGYTF. The CDR3 region has the DNA TGTGCCAGCAGTGAACTACCGGTGAGGGGCTACTACGGCTACACCTTC.

The V and J genes are TRBV11-2 and TRBJ2-1; D gene uncertain. Germline CDR1 reads SGHAT; CDR2 reads FQNNGV. The CDR3 spans 14 residues. Trimming left V 5 bases short and J 7 bases short, with 15 bases between. In DNA form, the CDR3 reads TGTGCCAGCAGCCCGGACCCGGCTGGGAATGAGCAGTTCTTC. Translation gives CASSPDPAGNEQFF.

The chain carries TRBV9 and TRBJ1-2; D possibly corresponds to TRBD1 (6 bases). The CDR3 runs 15 residues. Trimming took 3 bases from V and 5 from J, leaving 17 bases between them. Germline CDR1 SGDLS, CDR2 YYNGEE. CDR3 nucleotides: TGTGCCAGCAGCGGCTTGGGGGCCTTGTCATATGGCTACACCTTC. Translated, it gives CASSGLGALSYGYTF.

This clone was picked up a small number of times. The same CDR3 arises from other DNA sequences in this sample as well. The rearrangement uses TRBV4-1 and TRBJ1-1; D call uncertain. Trimming took off 0 bases at V and 4 bases at J, with 6 bases between the two ends. The CDR3 is 13 residues long. CDR1 and CDR2 from the germline V gene are MGHRA and YSYEKL. CDR3 amino acids: CASSQERGTEAFF. DNA for the CDR3: TGCGCCAGCAGCCAAGAGCGGGGCACTGAAGCTTTCTTT.

V gene TRBV7-2 combines with J gene TRBJ2-1; D may be TRBD2 (6 bases). CDR1 SGHTA and CDR2 FQGNSA come from the germline V gene. The CDR3 is 13 residues long. The germline V and J ends were trimmed by 4 bases and 8 bases, with 12 bases remaining between them. The CDR3 coding sequence is TGTGCCAGCAGCTCCTCGGGGGTTGATGAGCAGTTCTTC. Its translation: CASSSSGVDEQFF.

This chain uses TRBV7-2 with TRBJ2-1, with TRBD2 identical over 10 bases. The length of the CDR3 is 14 residues. After removal of 5 bases from V and 8 bases from J, the junction contained 6 bases not matched to a gene. Germline V lookup: CDR1 SGHTA, CDR2 FQGNSA. This CDR3 reads CASSQAGGPDEQFF. The CDR3 bases are TGTGCCAGCAGCCAAGCGGGAGGGCCTGATGAGCAGTTCTTC.

The chain couples TRBV2 to TRBJ1-5, with D possibly TRBD1 on 5 matching bases. Trimming took 7 bases from V and 6 from J, leaving 22 bases between them. Germline loops: CDR1 SNHLY, CDR2 FYNNEI. The CDR3 extends over 16 amino acids. The CDR3 DNA reads TGTGCCAGCAAATGGAGCGAGGAGGGGAGCGGTCAGCCCCAGCATTTT. Amino acids: CASKWSEEGSGQPQHF.

The chain recombines TRBV6-5 with TRBJ2-7, with 7 bases aligning to TRBD1. In germline, CDR1 is MNHEY, CDR2 SVGAGI. CDR3 length: 11 residues. V trimming: 10 bases; J trimming: 2 bases; junction bases outside the gene matches: 2. The CDR3: CATGQAYEQYF. CDR3 nucleotides: TGTGCCACCGGACAGGCCTACGAGCAGTACTTC.

The genes are TRBV19 and TRBJ2-3; D may be TRBD2 (5 bases). The V end lost 2 bases, the J end lost 5 bases, and 14 bases lay between the germline ends. Germline CDR1 LNHDA, CDR2 SQIVND (reference sequence). The CDR3 contains 15 residues. This chain's CDR3 is CASSILGAAGDTQYF. CDR3 sequence (DNA): TGTGCCAGTAGTATACTCGGAGCGGCGGGAGATACGCAGTATTTT.

The chain combines TRBV4-1 with TRBJ2-3; D is uncertain. The germline V gene encodes CDR1 MGHRA and CDR2 YSYEKL. The CDR3 is made up of 14 amino acids. V was cut by 0 bases and J by 6 bases, with 10 bases left in between. CDR3 protein: CASSQDVVGDTQYF. The DNA for the CDR3 is TGCGCCAGCAGCCAAGATGTCGTTGGGGATACGCAGTATTTT.

This clone is a singleton in its sample. The gene calls are TRBV27 and TRBJ1-2; no reliable D call. The V and J ends lost 6 bases and 8 bases respectively, with 19 bases between them. This CDR3 comprises 14 residues. CDR1 and CDR2 (germline): MNHEY, SMNVEV (reference sequence). The CDR3 here is CASSYDGGMWGYTF. The CDR3, as DNA: TGTGCCAGCAGCTATGACGGAGGCATGTGGGGCTACACCTTC.

In its sample, this clone was seen many times. The rearrangement joins TRBV7-9 to TRBJ2-1; 10 bases match TRBD1. The V gene's germline CDR1 is SEHNR and CDR2 FQNEAQ (reference sequence). This CDR3 is 16 amino acids long. V lost 4 bases to trimming and J lost 7 bases; unmatched junction nucleotides: 10. This CDR3 is CASSSLGQGTGNEQFF. DNA of the CDR3: TGTGCCAGCAGCTCTCTGGGACAGGGGACGGGGAATGAGCAGTTCTTC. Together with reference TRBV7-9 and TRBJ2-1, the CDR3 gives the full variable domain: DTGVSQNPRHKITKRGQNVTFRCDPISEHNRLYWYRQTLGQGPEFLTYFQNEAQLEKSRLLSDRFSAERPKGSFSTLEIQRTEQGDSAMYLCASSSLGQGTGNEQFFGPGTRLTVL.

V usage is TRBV27 and J usage is TRBJ2-1; D is undetermined. The CDR3 extends over 17 amino acids. Germline V CDR1 and CDR2: MNHEY, SMNVEV (reference sequence). Deletions cut 6 bases from V and 5 bases from J, with 23 bases between. CDR3 DNA sequence: TGTGCCAGCAGGCCGCCCCTCGCGCCAATCAAGAACAATGAGCAGTTCTTC. The encoded protein is CASRPPLAPIKNNEQFF.

The J gene is TRBJ2-1, the V gene TRBV10-2, with 10 bases aligning to TRBD1. After removal of 2 bases from V and 10 bases from J, the junction contained 8 bases not matched to a gene. The CDR3 is 15 residues long. Germline lookup yields CDR1 WSHSY and CDR2 SAAADI. In DNA, the CDR3 is TGCGCCAGCAGTGAGCCCGGGACAGGGGTACAGGAGCAGTTCTTC. This translates into CASSEPGTGVQEQFF.

A note on this clone: A read error may produce the germline difference seen at one junction end. The V call is TRBV27, the J call TRBJ2-1; 8 nucleotides line up with TRBD2. Germline V gene lookup returns CDR1 MNHEY and CDR2 SMNVEV (reference sequence). The CDR3 is made up of 15 amino acids. DNA for the CDR3: TGTGCCAGCAGTTTAGGAGCGGGAGCCTACACTGAGCAGTTCTTC. Protein sequence: CASSLGAGAYTEQFF.

The CDR3, as DNA: TGCGCCAGCAGCCATGCCGGGACTAGCGGTTCCTACGAGCAGTACTTC. Its protein is CASSHAGTSGSYEQYF. The rearrangement joins TRBV4-1 to TRBJ2-7, with 11 bases fitting TRBD2. V shed 3 bases and J 1 base; nucleotides not matched to a gene: 5. The V gene's germline CDR1 is MGHRA and CDR2 YSYEKL. The CDR3 is 16 residues long.

This sequence joins TRBV4-3 and TRBJ1-2; D remains ambiguous. The V end lost 0 bases, the J end lost 5 bases, and 4 bases lay between the germline ends. The CDR3 runs 12 residues. Germline CDR1 is LGHNA and CDR2 is YSLEER. This CDR3 is CASSQEGYGYTF. CDR3 DNA: TGCGCCAGCAGCCAAGAAGGGTATGGCTACACCTTC.

This clone was recorded only once. The rearrangement uses TRBV7-2 and TRBJ2-1; 7 bases map to TRBD1. Germline lookup yields CDR1 SGHTA and CDR2 FQGNSA. Unmatched junction bases numbered 4, after V lost 5 bases and J lost 9 bases. The CDR3 sequence is 12 residues long. CDR3 region: CASSQYRGEQFF. The CDR3 nucleotides are TGTGCCAGCAGCCAATACAGGGGTGAGCAGTTCTTC. Full variable domain (remainder filled in from reference TRBV7-2 and TRBJ2-1): GAGVSQSPSNKVTEKGKDVELRCDPISGHTALYWYRQSLGQGLEFLIYFQGNSAPDKSGLPSDRFSAERTGGSVSTLTIQRTQQEDSAVYLCASSQYRGEQFFGPGTRLTVL.

The rearrangement joins TRBV27 to TRBJ2-1; 12 bases fit TRBD2. Trimming at V came to 6 bases and at J to 9 bases, leaving 9 bases not matched to a gene. The CDR3 consists of 15 residues. The V gene's germline CDR1 is MNHEY and CDR2 SMNVEV (reference sequence). DNA of the CDR3: TGTGCCAGCAGCCCCGGCGGACTAGCGGGAAGTGAGCAGTTCTTC. This encodes CASSPGGLAGSEQFF.

This clone was seen only once. This chain joins TRBV4-1 and TRBJ2-7, with TRBD2 matching 8 bases. V lost 2 bases, J lost 5 bases, and 11 bases stayed unmatched. Germline CDR1 MGHRA, CDR2 YSYEKL. The CDR3 has 16 amino acids. DNA for the CDR3: TGCGCCAGCAGCCAACACACTCGGGGGGGCGAGGACGAGCAGTACTTC. Translated, it gives CASSQHTRGGEDEQYF.